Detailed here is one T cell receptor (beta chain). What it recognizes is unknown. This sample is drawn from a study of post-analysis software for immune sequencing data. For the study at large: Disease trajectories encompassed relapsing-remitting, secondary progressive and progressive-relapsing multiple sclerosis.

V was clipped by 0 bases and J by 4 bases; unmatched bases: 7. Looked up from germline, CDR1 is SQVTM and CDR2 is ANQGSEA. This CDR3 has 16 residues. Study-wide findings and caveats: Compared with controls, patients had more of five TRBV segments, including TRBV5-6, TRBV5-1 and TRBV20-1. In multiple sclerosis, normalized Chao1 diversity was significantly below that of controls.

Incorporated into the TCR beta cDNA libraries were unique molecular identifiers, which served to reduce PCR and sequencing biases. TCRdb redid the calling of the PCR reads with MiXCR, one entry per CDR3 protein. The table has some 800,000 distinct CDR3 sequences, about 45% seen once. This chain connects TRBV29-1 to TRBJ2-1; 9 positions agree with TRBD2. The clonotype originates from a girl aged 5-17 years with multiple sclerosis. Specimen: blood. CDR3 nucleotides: TGCAGCGTTGAAGATCGGAGACTAGCGGTATACAATGAGCAGTTCTTC. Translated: CSVEDRRLAVYNEQFF.